This TCR beta chain came from a study of naive and memory T cell subsets. Germline V gene sequence: CDR1 DFQATT, CDR2 SNEGSKA (reference sequence). With V trimmed by 6 bases and J by 4 bases, 8 bases remained unmatched. The length of the CDR3 is 13 residues. Both TRBC1 and TRBC2 were covered by a beta constant-region primer of two equimolar oligonucleotides. The ligated cDNA underwent four PCR rounds using SP2 and nested alpha and beta constant-region primers. TCRdb fed the UMI-ligation and nested PCR reads into MiXCR, producing one record per CDR3 protein. The sample lists 80,000 to 95,000 distinct CDR3 sequences; 9% to 9.5% were seen once.

Specimen: naive CD8+ T cells from blood. The source of this sequence is a human donor in good health. The rearrangement joins TRBV20-1 to TRBJ1-1; 7 bases are a match to TRBD1. The CDR3 region has the DNA TGCAGTGCCACTGACAGGGAAATCACTGAAGCTTTCTTT. It specifies CSATDREITEAFF.